Listed below are T cell receptor beta chains from one sample, sequenced in a study of T-cell reconstitution after alpha-beta-depleted transplantation in children. TCRdb passed the PCR reads through MiXCR, listing each CDR3 protein once. The table lists about 610,000 distinct CDR3 sequences, 8% to 11% of them singletons, with about 4.2% in the top ten. The sample was PBMCs from the stem cell graft donor, taken from the stem cell graft. The receptors come from a human donor who donated a stem cell graft to a child with acute myeloid leukemia. CDR3s include the opening cysteine and the closing phenylalanine or tryptophan.

TRBJ2-3 TRBV7-2 CASSSGRVQYF
TRBJ1-5 TRBV6-5 CASGDTYQPQHF
TRBJ2-5 TRBV5-1 CASSLESKGQTQYF
TRBJ2-7 TRBV20-1 CSADTGAYYEQYF
TRBJ2-7 TRBV7-2 CASSLPQGANEQYF
TRBJ2-3 TRBV5-1 CASTPDSTDTQYF
TRBJ2-2 TRBV5-1 CASQSGTKDTGELFF
TRBJ2-5 TRBV4-1 CASSQRTSVQRETQYF
TRBJ2-7 TRBV28 CASSSDRDDPYF
TRBJ2-4 TRBV28 CASSSLSPKNIQYF
TRBJ1-2 TRBV10-3 CAISQGQGQVYGYTF
TRBJ2-3 TRBV28 CASSGRGRSGTDTQYF
TRBJ2-5 TRBV18 CASSPGQGSETQYF
TRBJ1-4 TRBV5-1 CASSLAASGGSEKLFF
TRBJ2-5 TRBV20-1 CSARDYSQQETQYF
TRBJ1-6 TRBV6-1 CANFLRGGAYNSPLHF
TRBJ2-3 TRBV12-3/TRBV12-4 CASTPGVDTQYF
TRBJ2-7 TRBV29-1 CSVAGTSGRSSYEQYF
TRBJ2-1 TRBV29-1 CSVVLGSSNEQFF
TRBJ2-3 TRBV5-1 CASSSSRRPADTQYF
TRBJ1-2 TRBV28 CASSDRVSGYTF
TRBJ2-3 TRBV11-2 CASSLDGTGRGTDTQYF
TRBJ2-3 TRBV29-1 CSANSPARADTQYF
TRBJ1-2 TRBV28 CATRQGGYGYTF
TRBJ2-1 TRBV20-1 CSASGWRSSYNEQFF
TRBJ2-1 TRBV5-1 CASSRRRDNEQFF
TRBJ2-1 TRBV5-1 CASSLGTASNEQFF
TRBJ1-4 TRBV12-3/TRBV12-4 CASSTGQAPGNEKLFF
TRBJ2-7 TRBV7-9 CASSLALSGQGRHEQYF
TRBJ2-2 TRBV7-2 CASSESLNTGELFF
TRBJ2-2 TRBV4-2 CASSQDGTLGAGELFF
TRBJ2-7 TRBV6-1 CASSETTSLPTYEQYF
TRBJ2-1 TRBV7-6 CASSLGLALNNEQFF
TRBJ1-6 TRBV20-1 CSAGQGGSVDSPLHF
TRBJ1-1 TRBV6-5 CASSYQGRAFF
TRBJ2-3 TRBV6-2/TRBV6-3 CASSYSLAASTDTQYF
TRBJ2-5 TRBV29-1 CSVEEQIQETQYF
TRBJ2-3 TRBV9 CASSVAASGRLDTQYF
TRBJ1-2 TRBV7-2 CASSLLTGDYGYTF
TRBJ1-1 TRBV29-1 CSVSGTANTEAFF
TRBJ2-5 TRBV12-3/TRBV12-4 CASSFPGGAEETQYF
TRBJ2-7 TRBV5-1 CASSLTGLAAEQYF
TRBJ2-4 TRBV20-1 CSASASGYIQYF
TRBJ2-4 TRBV12-3/TRBV12-4 CASSLAAFAKNIQYF
TRBJ2-4 TRBV5-8 CASSLWVAQAKNIQYF
TRBJ2-3 TRBV5-5 CASSPEVLFTDTQYF
TRBJ2-5 TRBV29-1 CSVEDLRGRGKGQETQYF
TRBJ2-1 TRBV7-2 CASSLAPDYNEQFF
TRBJ2-4 TRBV6-5 CASSYSASGRATVQYF
TRBJ2-1 TRBV7-2 CASSLNPGHEQFF
TRBJ2-3 TRBV12-3/TRBV12-4 CASSFRKQLLDTQYF
TRBJ2-3 TRBV12-5 CASAPTGTGVTDTQYF
TRBJ2-7 TRBV5-5 CASSVDPGSYYEQYF